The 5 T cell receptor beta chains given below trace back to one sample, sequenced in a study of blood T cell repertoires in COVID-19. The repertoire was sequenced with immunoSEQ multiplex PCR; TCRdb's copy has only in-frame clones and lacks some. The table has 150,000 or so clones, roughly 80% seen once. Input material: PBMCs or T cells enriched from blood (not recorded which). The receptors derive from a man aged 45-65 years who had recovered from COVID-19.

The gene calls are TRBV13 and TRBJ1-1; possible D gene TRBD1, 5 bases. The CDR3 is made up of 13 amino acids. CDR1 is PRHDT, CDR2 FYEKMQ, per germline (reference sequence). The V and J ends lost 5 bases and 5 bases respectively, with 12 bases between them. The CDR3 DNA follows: TGTGCCAGCAGCCACGGAGGGGTGACTGAAGCTTTCTTT. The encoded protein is CASSHGGVTEAFF.

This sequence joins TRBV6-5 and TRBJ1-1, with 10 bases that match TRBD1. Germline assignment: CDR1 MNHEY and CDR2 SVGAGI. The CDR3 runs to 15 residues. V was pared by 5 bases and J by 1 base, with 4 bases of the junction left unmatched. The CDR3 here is CASSHRTGGNTEAFF. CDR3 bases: TGTGCCAGCAGTCACCGGACAGGGGGGAACACTGAAGCTTTCTTT.

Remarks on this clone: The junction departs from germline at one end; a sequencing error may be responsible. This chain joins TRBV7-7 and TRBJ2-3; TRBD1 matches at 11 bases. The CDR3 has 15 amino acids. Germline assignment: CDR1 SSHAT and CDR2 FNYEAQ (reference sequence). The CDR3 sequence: CASSRGTGGTDTQYF. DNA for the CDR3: TGTGCTAGCAGCCGCGGGACAGGGGGAACAGATACGCAGTATTTT. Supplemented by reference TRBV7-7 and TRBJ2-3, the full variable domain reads GAGVSQSPRYKVTKRGQDVTLRCDPISSHATLYWYQQALGQGPEFLTYFNYEAQPDKSGLPSDRFSAERPEGSISTLTIQRTEQRDSAMYRCASSRGTGGTDTQYFGPGTRLTVL.

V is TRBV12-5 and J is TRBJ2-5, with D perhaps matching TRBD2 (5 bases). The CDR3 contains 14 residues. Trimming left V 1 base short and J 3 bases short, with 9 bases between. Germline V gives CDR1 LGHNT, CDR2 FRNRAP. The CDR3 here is CASGLGELKETQYF. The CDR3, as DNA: TGTGCTAGTGGTTTGGGGGAGTTAAAAGAGACCCAGTACTTC.

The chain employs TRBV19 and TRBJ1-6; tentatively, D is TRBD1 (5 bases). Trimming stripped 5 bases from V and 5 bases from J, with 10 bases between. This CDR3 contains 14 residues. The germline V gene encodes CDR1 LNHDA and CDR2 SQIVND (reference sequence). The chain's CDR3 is CASSLGPDNSPLHF. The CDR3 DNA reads TGTGCCAGTAGTTTGGGGCCTGATAATTCACCCCTCCACTTT. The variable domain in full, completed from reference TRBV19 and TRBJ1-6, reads DGGITQSPKYLFRKEGQNVTLSCEQNLNHDAMYWYRQDPGQGLRLIYYSQIVNDFQKGDIAEGYSVSREKKESFPLTVTSAQKNPTAFYLCASSLGPDNSPLHFGNGTRLTVT.